This passage covers 3 T cell receptor beta chains from one sample sequenced in a study of T cell responses to AZD1222 COVID-19 vaccine. The method was immunoSEQ multiplex PCR; TCRdb's version includes in-frame clones alone and lacks a portion of them. Of 120,000 to 150,000 clones listed, over 80% are singletons. The sequenced sample was peripheral blood, obtained on day 0 of MenACWY control vaccination. These receptors were taken from an adult in good health.

The CDR3 here is CASSVDGGNQPQHF. CDR3 nucleotides: TGTGCCAGCAGCGTAGACGGCGGAAATCAGCCCCAGCATTTT. The rearrangement links TRBV9 to TRBJ1-5; D is undetermined. Germline V gives CDR1 SGDLS, CDR2 YYNGEE. V was trimmed by 0 bases and J by 4 bases, leaving 8 bases between them. The CDR3 spans 14 residues.

The V and J genes are TRBV18 and TRBJ2-1; D is perhaps TRBD1 (5 bases). Between the trimmed V and J ends, which lost 6 bases and 10 bases, there was a span of 19 bases. The CDR3 runs 14 residues. CDR1 and CDR2 from the germline V gene are KGHSH and LQKENI. The DNA for the CDR3 is TGTGCCAGCTCCACCACCTCCTCCCAGGGAGAGCAGTTCTTC. Translated: CASSTTSSQGEQFF.

The chain joins TRBV29-1 to TRBJ1-1; no reliable D call. The V gene's germline CDR1 is SQVTM and CDR2 ANQGSEA. This CDR3 is built from 13 residues. The V and J ends lost 2 bases and 0 bases respectively, with 7 bases between them. Here the CDR3 DNA reads TGCAGCGTTGAACGTCGGTTGAACACTGAAGCTTTCTTT. Its protein product is CSVERRLNTEAFF. Full variable domain (remainder filled in from reference TRBV29-1 and TRBJ1-1): SAVISQKPSRDICQRGTSLTIQCQVDSQVTMMFWYRQQPGQSLTLIATANQGSEATYESGFVIDKFPISRPNLTFSTLTVSNMSPEDSSIYLCSVERRLNTEAFFGQGTRLTVV.